This T cell receptor (beta chain) was captured in a study of metastatic and nonmetastatic thyroid tumors. Each patient came to thyroid surgery without any prior treatment (of any kind). This clone occurred many times. TCRdb re-called clones via MiXCR from the PCR reads. Of about 16,000 clones in the sample, around 12% were seen once. The CDR3 runs to 14 residues. In germline, CDR1 is LGHNT, CDR2 FRNRAP. J was trimmed by 5 bases and V by 2 bases; bases with no gene match: 4. The chain carries TRBV12-5 and TRBJ2-5, with 8 bases aligning to TRBD2. The sample was tumor tissue. The receptor's source is a female donor with papillary thyroid cancer or a benign thyroid nodule (not recorded which). Some clones in this sample may be carry-over from other donors' samples. This CDR3 reads CASGLSGGGETQYF. The CDR3 nucleotides are TGTGCTAGTGGTTTGAGCGGGGGTGGCGAGACCCAGTACTTC.